Shown below are 5 T cell receptor beta chains from a single sample sequenced in a study of blood T cell repertoires in COVID-19. The method was immunoSEQ multiplex PCR; TCRdb's version includes in-frame clones alone and lacks a portion of them. Here the sample spans approximately 120,000 clones, about 79% being singletons. Sequencing used peripheral blood. These receptor sequences come from a man in his forties with active or convalescent COVID-19.

The CDR3 region is CASSESGGGSPLHF. In DNA, the CDR3 is TGCGCCAGCAGTGAGAGCGGGGGTGGTTCACCCCTCCACTTT. The chain carries TRBV10-2 and TRBJ1-6, with D possibly TRBD1 on 5 matching bases. The V end was cut by 2 bases, the J end by 9 bases, with 11 bases between. The CDR3 length is 14 residues. Germline lookup yields CDR1 WSHSY and CDR2 SAAADI.

The chain couples TRBV24-1 to TRBJ2-6, with 8 bases aligning to TRBD1. The CDR3 totals 17 residues. From germline, CDR1 is KGHDR and CDR2 SFDVKD. Trimming removed 3 bases from V and 0 bases from J; junction bases left unmatched: 3. CDR3 amino acids: CATSDPTGGSGANVLTF. Here the CDR3 DNA reads TGTGCCACCAGTGATCCCACAGGGGGCTCTGGGGCCAACGTCCTGACTTTC.

The J gene is TRBJ2-5, the V gene TRBV4-1; D not resolved. Trimming left V 5 bases short and J 4 bases short, with 5 bases between. Germline CDR1 MGHRA, CDR2 YSYEKL. This CDR3 region has 11 residues. The CDR3 region has the DNA TGCGCCAGCAGCGTCCGAGAGACCCAGTACTTC. As protein: CASSVRETQYF.

The chain carries TRBV27 and TRBJ1-4; possible D gene TRBD1, 6 bases. The CDR3 covers 13 residues. CDR1 and CDR2 (germline): MNHEY, SMNVEV (reference sequence). The V end was cut by 4 bases, the J end by 8 bases, with 11 bases between. The CDR3 region is CASSSSDREKLFF. In DNA form, the CDR3 reads TGTGCCAGCAGTTCCTCGGACAGAGAAAAACTGTTTTTT. Combining the CDR3 with reference TRBV27 and TRBJ1-4 gives the whole variable domain EAQVTQNPRYLITVTGKKLTVTCSQNMNHEYMSWYRQDPGLGLRQIYYSMNVEVTDKGDVPEGYKVSRKEKRNFPLILESPSPNQTSLYFCASSSSDREKLFFGSGTQLSVL.

This sequence joins TRBV9 and TRBJ1-1; D is possibly TRBD1 (5 bases). The V gene lost 3 bases and the J gene lost 7 bases, with 22 bases spanning the gap. This CDR3 has 16 residues. Per the germline V gene, CDR1 is SGDLS and CDR2 is YYNGEE. This chain's CDR3 is CASSAGNGGGFNEAFF. The DNA for the CDR3 is TGTGCCAGCAGCGCGGGGAATGGCGGGGGTTTTAATGAAGCTTTCTTT.